The clone carrying this T cell receptor beta chain was found a few times. What it binds is unknown. The sample comes from a study of blood T cells in healthy people across ages. Overall study context: In model experiments, template switching was able to capture about one barcoded beta molecule for every two T cells that were present. Regarding the study as a whole: The study could not conclusively compare naive and antigen-experienced cells, given its unsorted PBMCs.

This CDR3 is built from 13 residues. Trimming stripped 4 bases from V and 10 bases from J, with 11 bases between. Germline CDR1 WNHNN, CDR2 SYGVQD (reference sequence). It was with a sample-barcoded 5' primer and a J-beta primer mix that a second PCR of roughly 7 to 12 cycles was run. Every sample gave at least 2.5 million paired-end reads containing CDR3. TCRdb reanalysed the 5' RACE reads using MiXCR and keeps one entry per CDR3 protein. Altogether roughly 800,000 distinct CDR3 sequences are present, around 25% being singletons, with the ten largest covering around 3%. These data are also associated with another study on T cells of mothers and their children. That work contributes: Three healthy Caucasian mothers gave samples, and so did their six children.

The genes are TRBV10-1 and TRBJ1-6, with unresolved D. The sample taken for sequencing was blood. This clonotype was obtained from a boy aged 10-17 years in good health. The CDR3 reads CASSVGEGSPLHF. The CDR3 DNA reads TGCGCCAGCAGTGTCGGGGAGGGCTCACCCCTCCACTTT.